This TCR beta chain is drawn from a study of technical replicates of blood from several donors. Only in-frame clones appear in the TCRdb table, and some are missing; sequencing was by immunoSEQ multiplex PCR. The sample holds about 75,000 clones, about 97% seen once. Germline V gene data show CDR1 as SGDLS and CDR2 as YYNGEE. V was trimmed by 2 bases and J by 8 bases, leaving 10 bases between them. This CDR3 is 12 amino acids long. Material: T cells isolated from PBMCs. This TCR derives from a human donor in good health. The chain links TRBV9 to TRBJ1-2; maybe TRBD1 (6 bases). CDR3 sequence: CASSVGGRGYTF. CDR3 DNA: TGTGCCAGCAGCGTTGGGGGCCGCGGCTACACCTTC.